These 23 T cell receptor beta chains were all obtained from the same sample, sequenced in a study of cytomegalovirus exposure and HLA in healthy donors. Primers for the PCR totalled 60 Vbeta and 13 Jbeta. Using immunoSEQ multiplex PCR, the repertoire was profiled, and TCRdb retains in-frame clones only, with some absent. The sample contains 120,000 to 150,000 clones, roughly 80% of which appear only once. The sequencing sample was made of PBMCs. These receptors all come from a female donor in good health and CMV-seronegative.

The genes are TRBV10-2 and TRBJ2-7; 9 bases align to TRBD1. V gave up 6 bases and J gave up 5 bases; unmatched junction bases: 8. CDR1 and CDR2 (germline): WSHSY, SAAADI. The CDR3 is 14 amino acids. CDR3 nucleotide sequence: TGCGCCAGCAGGAGAGACAGGGGGGGACACGAGCAGTACTTC. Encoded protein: CASRRDRGGHEQYF.

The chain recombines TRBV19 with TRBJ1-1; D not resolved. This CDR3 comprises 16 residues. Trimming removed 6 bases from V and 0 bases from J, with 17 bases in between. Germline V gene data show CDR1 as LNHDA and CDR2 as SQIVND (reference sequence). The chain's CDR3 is CASRSAGREVNTEAFF. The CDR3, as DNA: TGTGCCAGTAGATCCGCCGGGAGGGAAGTGAACACTGAAGCTTTCTTT.

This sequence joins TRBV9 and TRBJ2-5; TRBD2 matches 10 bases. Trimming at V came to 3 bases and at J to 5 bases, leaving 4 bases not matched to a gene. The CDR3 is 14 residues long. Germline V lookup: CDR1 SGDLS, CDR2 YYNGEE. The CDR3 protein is CASSAGTSAETQYF. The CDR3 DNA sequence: TGTGCCAGCAGCGCCGGGACTAGCGCGGAGACCCAGTACTTC.

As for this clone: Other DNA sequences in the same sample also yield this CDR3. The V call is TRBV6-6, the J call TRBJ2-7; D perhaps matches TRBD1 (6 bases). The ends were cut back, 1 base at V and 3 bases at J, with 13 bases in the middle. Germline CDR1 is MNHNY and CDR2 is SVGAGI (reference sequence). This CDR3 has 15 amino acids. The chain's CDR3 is CASSYYREGHYEQYF. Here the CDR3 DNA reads TGTGCCAGCAGTTACTACAGGGAAGGTCACTACGAGCAGTACTTC.

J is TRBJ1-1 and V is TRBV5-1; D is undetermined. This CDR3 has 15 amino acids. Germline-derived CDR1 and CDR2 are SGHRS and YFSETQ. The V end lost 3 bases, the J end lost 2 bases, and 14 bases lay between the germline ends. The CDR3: CASSSTTHPNTEAFF. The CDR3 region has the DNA TGCGCCAGCAGCTCGACAACCCATCCAAACACTGAAGCTTTCTTT.

The CDR3 is CATGAGNNNYGYTF. CDR3 nucleotides: TGTGCCACCGGGGCGGGAAACAATAACTATGGCTACACCTTC. V gene TRBV15 combines with J gene TRBJ1-2; D is perhaps TRBD1 (5 bases). The germline CDR1 and CDR2 sequences are LNHNV and YYDKDF (reference sequence). The CDR3 has 14 residues. Trimming removed 8 bases at V and 1 base at J, with 14 bases between.

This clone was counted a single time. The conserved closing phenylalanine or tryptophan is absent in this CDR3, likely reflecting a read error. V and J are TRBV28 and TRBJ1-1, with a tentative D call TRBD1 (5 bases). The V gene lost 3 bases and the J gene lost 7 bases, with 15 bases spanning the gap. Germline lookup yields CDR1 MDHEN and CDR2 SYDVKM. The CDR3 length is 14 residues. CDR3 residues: CASSLGLQQVEAFL. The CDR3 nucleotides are TGTGCCAGCAGTTTGGGACTGCAGCAGGTTGAAGCTTTCCTT.

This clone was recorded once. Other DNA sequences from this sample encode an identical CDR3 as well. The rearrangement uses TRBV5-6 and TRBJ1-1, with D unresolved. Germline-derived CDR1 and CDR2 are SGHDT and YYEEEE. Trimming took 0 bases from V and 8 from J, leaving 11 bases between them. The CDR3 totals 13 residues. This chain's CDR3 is CASSLGGGTEAFF. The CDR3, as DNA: TGTGCCAGCAGCTTGGGGGGAGGTACCGAAGCTTTCTTT.

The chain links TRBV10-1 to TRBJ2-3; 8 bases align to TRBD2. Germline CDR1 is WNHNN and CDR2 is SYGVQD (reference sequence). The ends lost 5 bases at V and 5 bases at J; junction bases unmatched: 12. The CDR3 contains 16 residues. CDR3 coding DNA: TGCGCCAGCAGTCGGAGGGTAGCGGGAAGGGAAGATACGCAGTATTTT. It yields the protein CASSRRVAGREDTQYF.

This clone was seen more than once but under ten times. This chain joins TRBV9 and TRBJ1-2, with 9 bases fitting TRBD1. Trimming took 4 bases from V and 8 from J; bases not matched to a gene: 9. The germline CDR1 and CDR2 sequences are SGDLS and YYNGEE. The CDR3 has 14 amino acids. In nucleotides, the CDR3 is TGTGCCAGCAGCCCCAGGGACAGGGTCTGGGGCTACACCTTC. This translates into CASSPRDRVWGYTF. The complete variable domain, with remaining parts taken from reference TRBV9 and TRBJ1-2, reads DSGVTQTPKHLITATGQRVTLRCSPRSGDLSVYWYQQSLDQGLQFLIQYYNGEERAKGNILERFSAQQFPDLHSELNLSSLELGDSALYFCASSPRDRVWGYTFGSGTRLTVV.

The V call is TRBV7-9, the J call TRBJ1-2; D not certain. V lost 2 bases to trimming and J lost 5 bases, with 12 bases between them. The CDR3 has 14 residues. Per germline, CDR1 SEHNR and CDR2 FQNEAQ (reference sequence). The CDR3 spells CASSLNGESYGYTF. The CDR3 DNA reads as TGTGCCAGCAGCTTAAACGGGGAGTCGTATGGCTACACCTTC.

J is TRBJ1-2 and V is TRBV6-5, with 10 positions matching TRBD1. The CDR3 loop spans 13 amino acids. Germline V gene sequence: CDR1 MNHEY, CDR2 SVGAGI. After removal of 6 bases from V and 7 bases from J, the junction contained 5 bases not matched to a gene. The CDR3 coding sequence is TGTGCCAGCAGACCGGGACAGGGGAGTGGCTACACCTTC. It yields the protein CASRPGQGSGYTF.

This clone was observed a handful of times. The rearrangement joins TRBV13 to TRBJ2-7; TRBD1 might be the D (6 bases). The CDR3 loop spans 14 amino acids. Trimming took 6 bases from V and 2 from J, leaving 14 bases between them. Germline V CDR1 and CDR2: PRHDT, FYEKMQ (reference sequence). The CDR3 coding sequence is TGTGCCAGCAGGGGGGCCGGGAAACCCTACGAGCAGTACTTC. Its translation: CASRGAGKPYEQYF. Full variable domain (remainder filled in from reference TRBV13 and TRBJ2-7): AAGVIQSPRHLIKEKRETATLKCYPIPRHDTVYWYQQGPGQDPQFLISFYEKMQSDKGSIPDRFSAQQFSDYHSELNMSSLELGDSALYFCASRGAGKPYEQYFGPGTRLTVT.

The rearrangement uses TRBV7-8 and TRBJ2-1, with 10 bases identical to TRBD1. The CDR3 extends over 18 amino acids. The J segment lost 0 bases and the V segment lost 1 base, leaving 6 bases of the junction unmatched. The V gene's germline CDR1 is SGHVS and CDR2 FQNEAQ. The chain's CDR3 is CASSLGQGAGSSYNEQFF. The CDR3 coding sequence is TGTGCCAGCAGCTTAGGACAGGGGGCAGGGAGCTCCTACAATGAGCAGTTCTTC.

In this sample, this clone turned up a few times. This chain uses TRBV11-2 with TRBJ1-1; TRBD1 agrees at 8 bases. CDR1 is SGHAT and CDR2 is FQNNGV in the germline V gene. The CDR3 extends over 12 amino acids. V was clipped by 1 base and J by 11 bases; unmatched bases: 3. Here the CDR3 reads CASSLAGGKAFF. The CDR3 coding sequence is TGTGCCAGCAGCTTAGCAGGGGGCAAGGCTTTCTTT.

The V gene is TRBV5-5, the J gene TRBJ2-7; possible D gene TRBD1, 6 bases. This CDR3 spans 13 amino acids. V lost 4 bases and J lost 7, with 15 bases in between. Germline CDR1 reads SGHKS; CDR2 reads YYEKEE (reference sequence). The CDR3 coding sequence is TGTGCCAGCAGCCTATATCAGGGGCCGGAGCAGTACTTC. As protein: CASSLYQGPEQYF.

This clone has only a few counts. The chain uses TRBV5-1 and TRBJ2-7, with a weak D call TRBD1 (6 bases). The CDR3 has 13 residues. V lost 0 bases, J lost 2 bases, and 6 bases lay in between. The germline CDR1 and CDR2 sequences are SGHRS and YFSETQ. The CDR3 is CASSLDRAYEQYF. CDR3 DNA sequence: TGCGCCAGCAGCTTGGACAGGGCCTACGAGCAGTACTTC.

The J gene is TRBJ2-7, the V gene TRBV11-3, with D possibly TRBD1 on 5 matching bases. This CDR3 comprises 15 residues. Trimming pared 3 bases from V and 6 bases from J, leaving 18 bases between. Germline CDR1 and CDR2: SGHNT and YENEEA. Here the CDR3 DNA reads TGTGCCAGCAGCTTTTGGACGGGCAGGGCTGGCGAGCAGTACTTC. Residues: CASSFWTGRAGEQYF.

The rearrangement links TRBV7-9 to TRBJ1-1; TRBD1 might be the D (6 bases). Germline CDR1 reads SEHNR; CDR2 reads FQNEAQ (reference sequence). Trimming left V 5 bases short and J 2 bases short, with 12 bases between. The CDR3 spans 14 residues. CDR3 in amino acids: CASSLRQENTEAFF. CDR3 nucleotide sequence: TGTGCCAGCAGCCTCCGACAGGAAAACACTGAAGCTTTCTTT.

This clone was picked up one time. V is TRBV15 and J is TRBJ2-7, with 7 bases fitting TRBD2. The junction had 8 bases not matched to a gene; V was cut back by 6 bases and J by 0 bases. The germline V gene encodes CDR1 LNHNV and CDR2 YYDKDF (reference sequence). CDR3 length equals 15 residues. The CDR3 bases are TGTGCCACCAGGCGAAGCGGGACTACCTCCTACGAGCAGTACTTC. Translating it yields CATRRSGTTSYEQYF.

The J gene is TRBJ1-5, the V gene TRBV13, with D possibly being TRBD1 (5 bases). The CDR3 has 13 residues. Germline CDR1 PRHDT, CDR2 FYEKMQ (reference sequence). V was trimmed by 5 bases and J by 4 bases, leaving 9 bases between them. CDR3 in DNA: TGTGCCAGCAGCCTTGACAGAAATCAGCCCCAGCATTTT. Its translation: CASSLDRNQPQHF.

The CDR3 is CASSYGLAGWADTQYF. The CDR3 DNA reads TGTGCCAGCAGTTACGGGCTAGCGGGGTGGGCAGATACGCAGTATTTT. The chain has TRBV6-5 and TRBJ2-3, with 9 bases aligning to TRBD2. The CDR3 is 16 amino acids. Trimming took 2 bases from V and 4 from J; bases not matched to a gene: 7. Germline V CDR1 and CDR2: MNHEY, SVGAGI.

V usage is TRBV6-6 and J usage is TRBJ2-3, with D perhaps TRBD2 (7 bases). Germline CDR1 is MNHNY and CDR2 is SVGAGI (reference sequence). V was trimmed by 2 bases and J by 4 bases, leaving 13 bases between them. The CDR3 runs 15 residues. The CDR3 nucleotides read TGTGCCAGCAGTTACCAGGGAGGGGGTGCAGATACGCAGTATTTT. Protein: CASSYQGGGADTQYF.